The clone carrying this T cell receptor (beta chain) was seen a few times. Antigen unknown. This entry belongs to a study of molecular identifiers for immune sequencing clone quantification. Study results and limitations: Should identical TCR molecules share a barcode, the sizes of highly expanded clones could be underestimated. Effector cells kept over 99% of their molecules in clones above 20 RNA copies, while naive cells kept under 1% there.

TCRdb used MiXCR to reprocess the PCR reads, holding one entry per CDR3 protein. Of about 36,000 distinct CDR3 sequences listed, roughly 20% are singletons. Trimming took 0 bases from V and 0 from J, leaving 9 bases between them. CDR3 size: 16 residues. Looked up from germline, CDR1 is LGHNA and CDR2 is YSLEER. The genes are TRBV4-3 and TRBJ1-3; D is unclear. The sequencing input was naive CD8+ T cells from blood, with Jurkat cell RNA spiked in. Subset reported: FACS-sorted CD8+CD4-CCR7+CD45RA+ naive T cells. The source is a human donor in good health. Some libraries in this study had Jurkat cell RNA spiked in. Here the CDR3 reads CASSQDDSRSGNTIYF. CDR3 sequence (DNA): TGCGCCAGCAGCCAAGACGATAGCCGCTCTGGAAACACCATATATTTT.